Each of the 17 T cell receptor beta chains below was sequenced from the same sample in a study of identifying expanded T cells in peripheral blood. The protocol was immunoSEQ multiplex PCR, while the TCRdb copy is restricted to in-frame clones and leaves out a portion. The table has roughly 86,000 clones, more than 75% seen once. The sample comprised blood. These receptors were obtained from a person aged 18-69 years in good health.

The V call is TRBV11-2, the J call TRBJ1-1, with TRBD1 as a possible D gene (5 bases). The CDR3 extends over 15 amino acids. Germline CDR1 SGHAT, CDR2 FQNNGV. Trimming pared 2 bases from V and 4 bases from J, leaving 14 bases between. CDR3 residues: CASSLNAIGGTEAFF. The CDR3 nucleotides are TGTGCCAGCAGCTTAAATGCGATCGGGGGCACTGAAGCTTTCTTT.

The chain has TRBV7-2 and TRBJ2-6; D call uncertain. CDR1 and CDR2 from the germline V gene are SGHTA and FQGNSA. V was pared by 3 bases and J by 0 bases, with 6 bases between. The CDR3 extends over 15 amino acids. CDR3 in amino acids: CASSFSPSGANVLTF. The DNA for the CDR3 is TGTGCCAGCAGCTTCAGCCCCTCTGGGGCCAACGTCCTGACTTTC. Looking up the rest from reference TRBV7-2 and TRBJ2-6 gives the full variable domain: GAGVSQSPSNKVTEKGKDVELRCDPISGHTALYWYRQSLGQGLEFLIYFQGNSAPDKSGLPSDRFSAERTGGSVSTLTIQRTQQEDSAVYLCASSFSPSGANVLTFGAGSRLTVL.

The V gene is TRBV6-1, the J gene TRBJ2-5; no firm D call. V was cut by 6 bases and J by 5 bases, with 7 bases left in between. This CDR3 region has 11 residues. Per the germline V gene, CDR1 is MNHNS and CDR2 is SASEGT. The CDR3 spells CASSPAETQYF. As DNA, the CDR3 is TGTGCCAGCAGCCCAGCCGAGACCCAGTACTTC.

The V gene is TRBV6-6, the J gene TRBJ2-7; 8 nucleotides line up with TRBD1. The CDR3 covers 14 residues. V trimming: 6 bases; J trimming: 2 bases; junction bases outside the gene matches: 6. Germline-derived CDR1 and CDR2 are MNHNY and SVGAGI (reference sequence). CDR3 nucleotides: TGTGCCAGCAGCCTTAGACAGGGGCCCTACGAGCAGTACTTC. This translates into CASSLRQGPYEQYF.

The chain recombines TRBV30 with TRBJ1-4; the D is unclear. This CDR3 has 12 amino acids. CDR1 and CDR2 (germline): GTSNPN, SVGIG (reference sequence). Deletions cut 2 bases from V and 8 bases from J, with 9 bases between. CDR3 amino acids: CAWSRTGEKLFF. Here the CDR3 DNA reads TGTGCCTGGAGTCGGACGGGAGAAAAACTGTTTTTT. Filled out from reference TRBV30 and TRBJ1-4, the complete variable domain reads SQTIHQWPATLVQPVGSPLSLECTVEGTSNPNLYWYRQAAGRGLQLLFYSVGIGQISSEVPQNLSASRPQDRQFILSSKKLLLSDSGFYLCAWSRTGEKLFFGSGTQLSVL.

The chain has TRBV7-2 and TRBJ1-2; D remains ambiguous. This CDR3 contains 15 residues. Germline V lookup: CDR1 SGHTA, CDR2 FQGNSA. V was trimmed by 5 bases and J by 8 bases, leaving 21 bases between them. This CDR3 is CASSARAPQSKGYTF. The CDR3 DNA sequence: TGTGCCAGCAGCGCCCGGGCTCCGCAAAGCAAGGGCTACACCTTC.

The CDR3 DNA follows: TGTGCCAGCAGCGGGGAGTCTCAGGGGTGCTATGGCTACACCTTC. Encoded protein: CASSGESQGCYGYTF. V gene TRBV5-5 combines with J gene TRBJ1-2, with D perhaps TRBD1 (6 bases). The CDR3 has 15 amino acids. CDR1 is SGHKS, CDR2 YYEKEE, per germline (reference sequence). Trimming took off 4 bases at V and 4 bases at J, with 17 bases between the two ends.

CDR3 bases: TGTGCCAGCTCACCTGACAGGGCCGAGGGCTATGGCTACACCTTC. This codes for CASSPDRAEGYGYTF. The J gene is TRBJ1-2, the V gene TRBV18; 7 bases align to TRBD1. The CDR3 is 15 residues long. V was pared by 3 bases and J by 4 bases, with 8 bases of the junction left unmatched. Germline lookup yields CDR1 KGHSH and CDR2 LQKENI.

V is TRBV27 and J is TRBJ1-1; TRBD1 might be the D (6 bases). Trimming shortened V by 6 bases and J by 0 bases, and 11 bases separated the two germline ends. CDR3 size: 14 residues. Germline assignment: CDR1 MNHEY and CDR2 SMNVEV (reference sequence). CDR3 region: CASSLGGMNTEAFF. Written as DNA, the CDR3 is TGTGCCAGCAGCTTAGGGGGGATGAACACTGAAGCTTTCTTT.

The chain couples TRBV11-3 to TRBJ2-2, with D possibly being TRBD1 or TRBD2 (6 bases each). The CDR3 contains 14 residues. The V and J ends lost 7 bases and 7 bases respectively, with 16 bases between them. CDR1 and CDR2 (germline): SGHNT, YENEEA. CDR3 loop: CASKKGGFGGELFF. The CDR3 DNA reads TGTGCCAGCAAAAAAGGGGGGTTCGGCGGGGAGCTGTTTTTT.

The CDR3 nucleotides are TGCAGCTCCCGGAGACTGGCCCAAGAGACCCAGTACTTC. It codes for CSSRRLAQETQYF. The chain recombines TRBV29-1 with TRBJ2-5, with D uncertain. Per germline, CDR1 SQVTM and CDR2 ANQGSEA. This CDR3 spans 13 amino acids. V was cut by 8 bases and J by 1 base, with 14 bases left in between.

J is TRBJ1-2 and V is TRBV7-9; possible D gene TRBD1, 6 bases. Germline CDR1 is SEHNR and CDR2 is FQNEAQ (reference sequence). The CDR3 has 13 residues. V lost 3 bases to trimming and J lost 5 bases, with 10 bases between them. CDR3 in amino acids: CASSFAQGYGYTF. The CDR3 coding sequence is TGTGCCAGCAGCTTTGCTCAGGGGTATGGCTACACCTTC.

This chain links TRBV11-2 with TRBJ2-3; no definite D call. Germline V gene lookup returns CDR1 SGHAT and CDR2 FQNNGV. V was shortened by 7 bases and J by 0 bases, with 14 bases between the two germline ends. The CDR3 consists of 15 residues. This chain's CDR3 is CASISIKESTDTQYF. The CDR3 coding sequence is TGTGCCAGCATCTCCATCAAGGAAAGCACAGATACGCAGTATTTT.

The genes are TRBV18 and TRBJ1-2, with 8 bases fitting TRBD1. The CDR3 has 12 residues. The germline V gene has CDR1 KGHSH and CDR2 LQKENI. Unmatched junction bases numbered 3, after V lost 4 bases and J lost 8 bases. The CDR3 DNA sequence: TGTGCCAGCTCACGACAGGGGTCGGGCTACACCTTC. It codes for CASSRQGSGYTF.

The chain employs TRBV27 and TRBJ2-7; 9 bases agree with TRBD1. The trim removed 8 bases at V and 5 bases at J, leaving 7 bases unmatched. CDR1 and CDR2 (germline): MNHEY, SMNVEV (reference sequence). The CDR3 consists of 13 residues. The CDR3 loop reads CASGRDRANEQYF. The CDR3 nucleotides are TGTGCCAGCGGACGGGACAGGGCCAACGAGCAGTACTTC.

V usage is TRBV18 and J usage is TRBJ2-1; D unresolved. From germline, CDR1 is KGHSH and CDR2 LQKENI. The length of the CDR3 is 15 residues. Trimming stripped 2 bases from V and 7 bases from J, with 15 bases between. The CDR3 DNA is TGTGCCAGCTCACCAAGTAACCCAGGCCGGAATGAGCAGTTCTTC. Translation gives CASSPSNPGRNEQFF.

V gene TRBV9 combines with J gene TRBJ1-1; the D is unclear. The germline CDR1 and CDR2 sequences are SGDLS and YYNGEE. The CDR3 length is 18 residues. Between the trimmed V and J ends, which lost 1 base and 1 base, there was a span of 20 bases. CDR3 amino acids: CASSVTPRGWATNTEAFF. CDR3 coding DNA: TGTGCCAGCAGCGTAACACCTCGGGGTTGGGCCACGAACACTGAAGCTTTCTTT.